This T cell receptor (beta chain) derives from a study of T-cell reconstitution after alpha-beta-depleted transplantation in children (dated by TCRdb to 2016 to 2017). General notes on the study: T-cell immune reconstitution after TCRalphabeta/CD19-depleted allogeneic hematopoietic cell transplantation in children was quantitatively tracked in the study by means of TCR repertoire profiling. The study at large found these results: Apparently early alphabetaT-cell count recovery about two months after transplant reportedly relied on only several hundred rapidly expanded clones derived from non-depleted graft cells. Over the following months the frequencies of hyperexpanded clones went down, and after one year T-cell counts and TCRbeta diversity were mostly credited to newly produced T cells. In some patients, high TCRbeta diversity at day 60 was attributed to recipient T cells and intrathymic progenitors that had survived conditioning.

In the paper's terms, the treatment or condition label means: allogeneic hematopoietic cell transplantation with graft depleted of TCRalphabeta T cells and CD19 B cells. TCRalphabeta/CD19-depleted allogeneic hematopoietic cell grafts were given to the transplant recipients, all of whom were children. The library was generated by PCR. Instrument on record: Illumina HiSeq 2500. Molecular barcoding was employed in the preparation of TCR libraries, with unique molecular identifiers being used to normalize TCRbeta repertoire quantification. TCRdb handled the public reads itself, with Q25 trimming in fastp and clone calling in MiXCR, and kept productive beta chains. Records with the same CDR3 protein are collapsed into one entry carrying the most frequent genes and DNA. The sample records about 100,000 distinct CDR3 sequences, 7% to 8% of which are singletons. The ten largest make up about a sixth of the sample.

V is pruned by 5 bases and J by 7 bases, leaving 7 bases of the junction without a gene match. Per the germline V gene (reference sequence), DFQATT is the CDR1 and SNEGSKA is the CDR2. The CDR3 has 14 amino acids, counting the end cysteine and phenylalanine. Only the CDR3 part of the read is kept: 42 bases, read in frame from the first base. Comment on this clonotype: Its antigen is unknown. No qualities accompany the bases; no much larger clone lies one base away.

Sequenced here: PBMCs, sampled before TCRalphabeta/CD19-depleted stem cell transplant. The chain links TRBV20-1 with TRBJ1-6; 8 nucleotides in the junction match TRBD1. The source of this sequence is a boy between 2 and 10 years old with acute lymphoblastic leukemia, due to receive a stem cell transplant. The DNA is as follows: TGCAGTGCTCCCGACAGGGGATTCAATTCACCCCTCCACTTT. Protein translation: CSAPDRGFNSPLHF.